The 10 T cell receptor beta chains listed next were all sequenced from one sample in a study of beta chain features in type 1 diabetes. Their cognate antigens are unknown. Overall study findings and caveats: Type 1 diabetes patients had moderately but significantly shorter TCRB CDR3s in all four CD4+ subsets.

Expressed TCRB transcripts were sequenced, since all the RNA that had been isolated was reverse transcribed. TCRdb's table, derived via immunoSEQ multiplex PCR, lists solely in-frame clones and lacks some. The table shows over 200,000 clones, with 9.5% to 13% occurring only once. Input material: naive CD4+ T cells from blood. Receptors originate from a man younger than 40 with type 1 diabetes.

This clone was counted between two and nine times. The chain couples TRBV7-9 to TRBJ2-7; weak D call: TRBD2 (7 bases). The CDR3 loop spans 15 amino acids. Looked up from germline, CDR1 is SEHNR and CDR2 is FQNEAQ (reference sequence). With 1 base removed from V and 2 bases from J, the gap between germline ends came to 12 bases. The CDR3 loop reads CASSLGGGRTYEQYF. DNA of the CDR3: TGTGCCAGCAGCTTAGGGGGGGGCAGAACCTACGAGCAGTACTTC.

This rearrangement joins TRBV10-3 to TRBJ2-7; D may be TRBD2 (6 bases). This CDR3 is built from 14 residues. Between the trimmed V and J ends, which lost 4 bases and 3 bases, there was a span of 13 bases. Germline V gives CDR1 ENHRY, CDR2 SYGVKD. For the CDR3, the DNA is TGTGCCATCAGTGGTAGTAGCGGCAACTACGAGCAGTACTTC. Protein sequence: CAISGSSGNYEQYF.

This clone was seen a few times. The chain employs TRBV21-1 and TRBJ1-2; whether TRBD1, the table's D call, matches the DNA was not checked. TRBV21-1 is a pseudogene. The CDR3 has 16 residues. The CDR3 loop reads CASSDAGTGSNYGYTF. DNA of the CDR3: TGTGCCAGCAGCGACGCAGGGACAGGCTCTAACTATGGCTACACCTTC.

The chain links TRBV5-1 to TRBJ2-5, with TRBD2 as a possible D gene (6 bases). This CDR3 comprises 12 residues. V lost 3 bases and J lost 3, with 6 bases in between. Germline CDR1 SGHRS, CDR2 YFSETQ. The CDR3 loop is CASSSGEETQYF. CDR3 in DNA: TGCGCCAGCAGCTCGGGGGAAGAGACCCAGTACTTC.

The V call is TRBV7-2, the J call TRBJ2-1; no clear D gene. Germline CDR1 reads SGHTA; CDR2 reads FQGNSA. V dropped 2 bases and J dropped 9 bases, with 8 bases sitting between them. The CDR3 spans 12 residues. CDR3 region: CASSLSSVEQFF. The CDR3 DNA is TGTGCCAGCAGCTTAAGCAGCGTTGAGCAGTTCTTC.

V is TRBV6-6 and J is TRBJ2-2; 8 bases map to TRBD1. Trimming cost V 2 bases and J 6 bases; bases outside gene matches: 2. Germline CDR1 is MNHNY and CDR2 is SVGAGI (reference sequence). The CDR3 runs to 14 residues. The CDR3 loop reads CASSYRGQAGELFF. The CDR3 region has the DNA TGTGCCAGCAGTTACCGGGGACAGGCCGGGGAGCTGTTTTTT.

The V and J genes are TRBV15 and TRBJ2-1; 14 nucleotides align to TRBD2. V trimming: 5 bases; J trimming: 3 bases; junction bases outside the gene matches: 0. There are 15 residues in the CDR3. Germline lookup yields CDR1 LNHNV and CDR2 YYDKDF (reference sequence). CDR3 nucleotides: TGTGCCACCAGCGGACTAGCGGGGGGCTACAATGAGCAGTTCTTC. This sequence encodes CATSGLAGGYNEQFF. Combining the CDR3 with reference TRBV15 and TRBJ2-1 gives the whole variable domain DAMVIQNPRYQVTQFGKPVTLSCSQTLNHNVMYWYQQKSSQAPKLLFHYYDKDFNNEADTPDNFQSRRPNTSFCFLDIRSPGLGDTAMYLCATSGLAGGYNEQFFGPGTRLTVL.

This clone was observed a few times. V and J are TRBV20-1 and TRBJ2-3; TRBD2 matches 9 bases. V lost 5 bases to trimming and J lost 11 bases; unmatched junction nucleotides: 5. Germline CDR1 and CDR2: DFQATT and SNEGSKA (reference sequence). CDR3 length: 11 amino acids. CDR3 coding DNA: TGCAGTGCTGACAGAGCGGGGGGGCAGTATTTT. Its translation: CSADRAGGQYF.

The chain recombines TRBV6-5 with TRBJ1-1; TRBD1 is a possible D gene (5 bases). Trimming removed 0 bases from V and 6 bases from J, with 11 bases in between. The CDR3 totals 14 residues. The V gene's germline CDR1 is MNHEY and CDR2 SVGAGI. CDR3 protein: CASSYSGGGAEAFF. In DNA form, the CDR3 reads TGTGCCAGCAGTTACTCGGGGGGGGGAGCTGAAGCTTTCTTT.

This clone was counted only a few times. The V gene is TRBV10-3, the J gene TRBJ1-1, with 8 nucleotides matching TRBD1. Trimming at V came to 6 bases and at J to 1 base, leaving 4 bases not matched to a gene. Germline assignment: CDR1 ENHRY and CDR2 SYGVKD. This CDR3 is built from 14 residues. CDR3 amino acids: CAIRDGQGNTEAFF. The CDR3, as DNA: TGTGCCATCAGAGATGGACAGGGGAACACTGAAGCTTTCTTT.